This T cell receptor beta chain was recovered during a study of monozygotic twins with inflammatory bowel disease. The CDR3 runs 16 residues. Germline V lookup: CDR1 SGHRS, CDR2 YFSETQ. Total RNA input per TCR library was 3,000 to 4,500 ng. Eight cDNA synthesis reactions were run for every sample. A template switching step added UMIs, each with a 6-nucleotide sample barcode. TCRdb reprocessed the 5' RACE reads, keeping one entry per CDR3 protein, no DNA. This repertoire includes 300,000 to 450,000 distinct CDR3 sequences. Donors each contributed one blood sample measuring less than 3 ml. V usage is TRBV5-1 and J usage is TRBJ1-4; TCRdb's D call, TRBD1, is unchecked because there is no DNA. This sequence was found in a human donor with ulcerative colitis or Crohn's disease, or a healthy co-twin of an affected twin (not recorded which). Sequences were obtained from blood. CDR3: CASSLESHRRDEKLFF.